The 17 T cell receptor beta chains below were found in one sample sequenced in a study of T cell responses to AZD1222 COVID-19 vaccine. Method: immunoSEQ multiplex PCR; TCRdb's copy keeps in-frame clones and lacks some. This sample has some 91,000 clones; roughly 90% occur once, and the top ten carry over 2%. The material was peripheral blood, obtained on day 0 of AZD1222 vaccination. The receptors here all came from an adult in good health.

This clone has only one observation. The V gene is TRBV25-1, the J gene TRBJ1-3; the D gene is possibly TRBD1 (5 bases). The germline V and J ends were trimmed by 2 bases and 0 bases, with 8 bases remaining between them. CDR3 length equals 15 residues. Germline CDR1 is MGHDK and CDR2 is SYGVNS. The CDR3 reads CASSEGGFSGNTIYF. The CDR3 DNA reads TGTGCCAGCAGTGAAGGGGGGTTCTCTGGAAACACCATATATTTT.

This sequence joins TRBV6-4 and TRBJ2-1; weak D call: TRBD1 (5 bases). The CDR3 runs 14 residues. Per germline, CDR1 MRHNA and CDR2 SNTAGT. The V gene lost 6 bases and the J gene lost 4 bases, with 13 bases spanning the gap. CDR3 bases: TGTGCCAGCAGGGTGGTAGCAGGGTACAATGAGCAGTTCTTC. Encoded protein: CASRVVAGYNEQFF.

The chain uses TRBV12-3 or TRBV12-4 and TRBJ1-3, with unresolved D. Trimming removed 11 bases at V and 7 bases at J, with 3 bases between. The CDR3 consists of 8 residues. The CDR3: CAPNTIYF. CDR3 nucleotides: TGTGCCCCCAACACCATATATTTT.

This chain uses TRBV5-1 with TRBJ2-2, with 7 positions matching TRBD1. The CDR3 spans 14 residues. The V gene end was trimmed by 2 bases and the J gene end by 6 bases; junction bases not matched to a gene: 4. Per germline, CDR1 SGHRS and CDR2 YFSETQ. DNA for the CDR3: TGCGCCAGCAGCTTACGGCAGGGGGCCGGGGAGCTGTTTTTT. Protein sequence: CASSLRQGAGELFF.

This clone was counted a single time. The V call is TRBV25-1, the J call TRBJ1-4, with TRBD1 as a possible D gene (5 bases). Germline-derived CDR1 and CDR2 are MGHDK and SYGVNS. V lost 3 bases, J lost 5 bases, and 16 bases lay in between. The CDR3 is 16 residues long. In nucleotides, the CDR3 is TGTGCCAGCAGTGAGGGAGGGGCCCTAGGAAATGAAAAACTGTTTTTT. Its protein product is CASSEGGALGNEKLFF.

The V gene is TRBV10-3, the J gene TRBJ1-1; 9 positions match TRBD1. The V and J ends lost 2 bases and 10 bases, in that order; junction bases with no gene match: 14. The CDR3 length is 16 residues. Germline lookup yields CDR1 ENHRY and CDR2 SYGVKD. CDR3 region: CAISENSPGQGILAFF. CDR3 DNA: TGTGCCATCAGTGAGAATTCACCGGGACAGGGAATATTAGCTTTCTTT.

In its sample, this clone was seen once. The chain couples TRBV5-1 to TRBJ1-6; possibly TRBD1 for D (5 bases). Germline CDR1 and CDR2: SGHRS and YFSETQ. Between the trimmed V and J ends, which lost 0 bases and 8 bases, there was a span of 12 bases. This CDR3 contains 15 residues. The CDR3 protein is CASSLEGRVHSPLHF. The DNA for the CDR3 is TGCGCCAGCAGCTTGGAGGGGAGGGTTCATTCACCCCTCCACTTT.

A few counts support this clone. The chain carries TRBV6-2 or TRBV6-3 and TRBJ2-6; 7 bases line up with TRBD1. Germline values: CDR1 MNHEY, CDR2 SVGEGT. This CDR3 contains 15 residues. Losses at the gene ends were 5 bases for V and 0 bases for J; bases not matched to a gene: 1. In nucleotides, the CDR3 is TGTGCCAGCAGTCGGGACAGCTCTGGGGCCAACGTCCTGACTTTC. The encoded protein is CASSRDSSGANVLTF.

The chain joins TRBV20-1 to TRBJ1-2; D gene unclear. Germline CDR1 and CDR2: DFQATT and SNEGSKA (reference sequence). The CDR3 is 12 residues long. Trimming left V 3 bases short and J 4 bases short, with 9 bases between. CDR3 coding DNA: TGCAGTGCTAGTGGCATAGCCTATGGCTACACCTTC. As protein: CSASGIAYGYTF.

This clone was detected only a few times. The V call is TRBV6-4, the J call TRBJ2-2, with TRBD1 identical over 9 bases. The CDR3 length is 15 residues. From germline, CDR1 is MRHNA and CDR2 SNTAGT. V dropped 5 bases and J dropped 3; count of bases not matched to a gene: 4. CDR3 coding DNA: TGTGCCAGCAGTCCCCGGGACAGGGACACCGGGGAGCTGTTTTTT. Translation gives CASSPRDRDTGELFF.

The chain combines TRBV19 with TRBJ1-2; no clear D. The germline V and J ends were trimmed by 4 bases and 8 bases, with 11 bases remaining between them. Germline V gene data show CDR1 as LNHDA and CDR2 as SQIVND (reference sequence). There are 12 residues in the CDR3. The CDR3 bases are TGTGCCAGTAGTAACGGGGTAGGAGGCTACACCTTC. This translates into CASSNGVGGYTF.

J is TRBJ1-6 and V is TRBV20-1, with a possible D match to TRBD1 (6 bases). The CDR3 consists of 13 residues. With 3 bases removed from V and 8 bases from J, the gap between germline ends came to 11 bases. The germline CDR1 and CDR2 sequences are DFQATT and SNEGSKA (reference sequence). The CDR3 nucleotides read TGCAGTGCTAGTGGGCAGGGGTATTCACCCCTCCACTTT. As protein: CSASGQGYSPLHF.

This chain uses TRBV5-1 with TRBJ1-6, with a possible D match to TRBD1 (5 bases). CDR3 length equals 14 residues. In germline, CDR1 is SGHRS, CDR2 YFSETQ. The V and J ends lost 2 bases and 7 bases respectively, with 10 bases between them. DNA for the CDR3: TGCGCCAGCAGCTTAATGACAGAGAATTCACCCCTCCACTTT. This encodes CASSLMTENSPLHF.

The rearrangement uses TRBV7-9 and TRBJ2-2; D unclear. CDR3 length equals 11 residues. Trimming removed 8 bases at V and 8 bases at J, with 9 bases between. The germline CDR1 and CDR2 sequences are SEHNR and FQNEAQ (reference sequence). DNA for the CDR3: TGTGCCAGCTCCTTCCTGGGGGAGCTGTTTTTT. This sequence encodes CASSFLGELFF.

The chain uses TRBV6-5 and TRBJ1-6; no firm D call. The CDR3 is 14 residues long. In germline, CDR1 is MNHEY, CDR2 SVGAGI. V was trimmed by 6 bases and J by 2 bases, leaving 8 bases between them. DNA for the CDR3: TGTGCCAGCAGCATAGTCGCCTATAATTCACCCCTCCACTTT. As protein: CASSIVAYNSPLHF.

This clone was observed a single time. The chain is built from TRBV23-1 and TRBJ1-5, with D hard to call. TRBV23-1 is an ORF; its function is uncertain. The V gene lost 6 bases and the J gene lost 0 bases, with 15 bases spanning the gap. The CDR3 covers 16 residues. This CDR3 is CASSPLPDYSNQPQHF. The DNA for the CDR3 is TGCGCCAGCAGCCCCCTCCCTGATTATAGCAATCAGCCCCAGCATTTT.

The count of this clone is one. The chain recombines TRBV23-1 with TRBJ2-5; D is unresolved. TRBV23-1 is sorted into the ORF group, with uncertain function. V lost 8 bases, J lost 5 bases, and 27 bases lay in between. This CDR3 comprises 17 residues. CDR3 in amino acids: CASGSPPSPTFEETQYF. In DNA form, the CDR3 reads TGCGCCAGCGGATCGCCCCCATCCCCTACGTTCGAGGAGACCCAGTACTTC.